Shown below are 22 T cell receptor beta chains from a single sample sequenced in a study of cytomegalovirus exposure and HLA in healthy donors (dated by TCRdb to the late 2010s). Library preparation employed the immunoSEQ multiplex PCR assay. For the multiplex PCR, a mixture combining 60 forward primers for TCR Vbeta segments and 13 reverse primers for TCR Jbeta segments was used. TCRdb retrieved this table from immuneACCESS and kept in-frame rearrangements only. Not all clones are present; in checked studies, unresolved V genes account for under half, and no reason is known for the remainder. The sample table shows about 130,000 clones, and about 72% are seen once. The ten largest account for approximately 1.6% of the sample. The sample taken for sequencing was PBMCs. These receptor sequences come from a female donor in good health and CMV-seronegative.

The V gene is TRBV2, the J gene TRBJ2-5, with TRBD2 as a possible D gene (6 bases). CDR3 length equals 12 residues. Germline CDR1 and CDR2: SNHLY and FYNNEI. Between the trimmed V and J ends, which lost 11 bases and 2 bases, there was a span of 12 bases. The CDR3 here is CAGGTDQETQYF. The CDR3 DNA follows: TGTGCCGGCGGGACGGATCAAGAGACCCAGTACTTC.

The chain has TRBV2 and TRBJ2-1; D ambiguous. Trimming stripped 5 bases from V and 4 bases from J, with 6 bases between. In germline, CDR1 is SNHLY, CDR2 FYNNEI. The CDR3 spans 12 residues. CDR3 in amino acids: CASSLDYNEQFF. CDR3 DNA sequence: TGTGCCAGCAGTCTAGATTACAATGAGCAGTTCTTC.

The V call is TRBV2, the J call TRBJ1-4; TRBD1 agrees at 9 bases. The CDR3 has 15 amino acids. In germline, CDR1 is SNHLY, CDR2 FYNNEI. V lost 6 bases, J lost 5 bases, and 7 bases stayed unmatched. The chain's CDR3 is CASSRSGTGNEKLFF. CDR3 sequence (DNA): TGTGCCAGCAGCCGATCCGGGACAGGGAATGAAAAACTGTTTTTT.

V and J are TRBV5-4 and TRBJ2-1, with D possibly being TRBD1 (6 bases). Germline V gene lookup returns CDR1 SGHNT and CDR2 YYREEE (reference sequence). This CDR3 has 15 residues. Trimming removed 2 bases at V and 4 bases at J, with 13 bases between. Here the CDR3 reads CASSLSGAPYNEQFF. DNA for the CDR3: TGTGCCAGCAGCTTATCAGGGGCTCCTTACAATGAGCAGTTCTTC. The whole variable domain, filled in from reference TRBV5-4 and TRBJ2-1, reads ETGVTQSPTHLIKTRGQQVTLRCSSQSGHNTVSWYQQALGQGPQFIFQYYREEENGRGNFPPRFSGLQFPNYSSELNVNALELDDSALYLCASSLSGAPYNEQFFGPGTRLTVL.

The CDR3 loop is CASSGGQGSSYGYTF. In DNA form, the CDR3 reads TGTGCCAGCAGTGGCGGACAGGGTAGCTCCTATGGCTACACCTTC. V is TRBV6-5 and J is TRBJ1-2; 8 nucleotides line up with TRBD1. V trimming: 5 bases; J trimming: 4 bases; junction bases outside the gene matches: 9. This CDR3 spans 15 amino acids. CDR1 is MNHEY and CDR2 is SVGAGI in the germline V gene.

This chain connects TRBV27 to TRBJ2-5; D call uncertain. The CDR3 totals 14 residues. The V end was cut by 1 base, the J end by 4 bases, with 10 bases between. Germline lookup yields CDR1 MNHEY and CDR2 SMNVEV (reference sequence). In nucleotides, the CDR3 is TGTGCCAGCAGTTTATATCCACTCGTAGAGACCCAGTACTTC. Encoded protein: CASSLYPLVETQYF.

The J gene is TRBJ1-4, the V gene TRBV6-1; D may be TRBD1 (5 bases). V was clipped by 6 bases and J by 5 bases, with 13 bases between them. This CDR3 spans 14 amino acids. Germline V gene sequence: CDR1 MNHNS, CDR2 SASEGT. DNA for the CDR3: TGTGCCAGCAGGGAGACAGTCCTCAATGAAAAACTGTTTTTT. Protein: CASRETVLNEKLFF.

The chain links TRBV10-3 to TRBJ1-2, with a possible D match to TRBD1 (6 bases). V was shortened by 10 bases and J by 3 bases, with 15 bases between the two germline ends. CDR3 length: 13 residues. Looked up from germline, CDR1 is ENHRY and CDR2 is SYGVKD. CDR3 bases: TGTGCCACCCGCCCACAGGGAGACTATGGCTACACCTTC. Translated: CATRPQGDYGYTF.

This chain uses TRBV11-1 with TRBJ1-1; a weak D match, TRBD1 (6 bases). CDR1 is SGHAT, CDR2 FQDESV, per germline (reference sequence). The CDR3 spans 13 residues. The V gene lost 5 bases and the J gene lost 4 bases, with 11 bases spanning the gap. The DNA for the CDR3 is TGTGCCAGCAGCCACCACAGGGTCACTGAAGCTTTCTTT. This encodes CASSHHRVTEAFF.

This clone was detected once. The chain joins TRBV18 to TRBJ2-7; D gene unclear. Trimming shortened V by 6 bases and J by 6 bases, and 18 bases separated the two germline ends. CDR1 is KGHSH and CDR2 is LQKENI in the germline V gene. The CDR3 is 14 residues long. CDR3 sequence: CASSLTRGSGEQYF. The CDR3 DNA sequence: TGTGCCAGCTCGCTCACCCGCGGATCCGGCGAGCAGTACTTC.

The CDR3 spells CASSPGTGSADTQYF. CDR3 nucleotides: TGTGCCAGCAGTCCCGGGACAGGGAGTGCAGATACGCAGTATTTT. The chain joins TRBV28 to TRBJ2-3; 9 bases are shared with TRBD1. The J segment lost 4 bases and the V segment lost 5 bases, leaving 7 bases of the junction unmatched. This CDR3 is built from 15 residues. Germline-derived CDR1 and CDR2 are MDHEN and SYDVKM.

This chain connects TRBV18 to TRBJ2-7; D unclear. The germline gives CDR1 KGHSH, CDR2 LQKENI. V was shortened by 2 bases and J by 0 bases, with 8 bases between the two germline ends. The CDR3 has 14 residues. The CDR3 region has the DNA TGTGCCAGCTCACCATACGCTAACTCCTACGAGCAGTACTTC. It specifies CASSPYANSYEQYF.

A word on this clone: Other DNA sequences from this sample encode an identical CDR3 as well. The chain couples TRBV4-3 to TRBJ1-2, with a possible D match to TRBD1 (6 bases). Germline CDR1 LGHNA, CDR2 YSLEER. The CDR3 covers 16 residues. V was clipped by 3 bases and J by 4 bases, with 18 bases between them. The CDR3 region is CASSQTRQASFYGYTF. DNA for the CDR3: TGCGCCAGCAGCCAGACACGACAGGCCAGTTTCTATGGCTACACCTTC.

This clone was counted between two and nine times. The CDR3 DNA follows: TGTGCCAGCAGTGACTCGCTCCCCCCGGTTAAAGGCTACACCTTC. Translation: CASSDSLPPVKGYTF. V gene TRBV6-4 combines with J gene TRBJ1-2; no definite D call. CDR1 is MRHNA and CDR2 is SNTAGT in the germline V gene. The CDR3 consists of 15 residues. V lost 0 bases, J lost 8 bases, and 16 bases lay in between.

The rearrangement uses TRBV28 and TRBJ2-5; TRBD2 might be the D (6 bases). The DNA end lines up better with TRBJ2-7; the J call may be wrong. Germline values: CDR1 MDHEN, CDR2 SYDVKM. This CDR3 is 14 amino acids long. In nucleotides, the CDR3 is TGTGCCAGCAGTCCTGGACTATCGTCCTACGAGCAGTACTTC. Translated, it gives CASSPGLSSYEQYF.

The chain combines TRBV28 with TRBJ1-2; unclear D gene. Germline-derived CDR1 and CDR2 are MDHEN and SYDVKM. The V and J ends lost 3 bases and 8 bases respectively, with 7 bases between them. The CDR3 has 11 amino acids. CDR3 sequence: CASSFTDGYTF. CDR3 bases: TGTGCCAGCAGTTTTACAGACGGCTACACCTTC.

The chain is built from TRBV5-1 and TRBJ2-1; 8 nucleotides line up with TRBD2. Germline CDR1 reads SGHRS; CDR2 reads YFSETQ. Trimming at V came to 0 bases and at J to 5 bases, leaving 7 bases not matched to a gene. The CDR3 runs 16 residues. CDR3 bases: TGCGCCAGCAGCTTGGCCGGGGGGGCCAGTAACAATGAGCAGTTCTTC. Residues: CASSLAGGASNNEQFF.

V is TRBV25-1 and J is TRBJ2-2, with D possibly being TRBD2 (6 bases). Germline CDR1 reads MGHDK; CDR2 reads SYGVNS. The V and J ends lost 2 bases and 6 bases respectively, with 7 bases between them. The CDR3 has 13 amino acids. This chain's CDR3 is CASSERESGELFF. CDR3 bases: TGTGCCAGCAGTGAACGGGAGTCCGGGGAGCTGTTTTTT.

The rearrangement joins TRBV28 to TRBJ1-2; 9 positions agree with TRBD1. Germline V gene sequence: CDR1 MDHEN, CDR2 SYDVKM. This CDR3 spans 13 amino acids. V lost 5 bases, J lost 7 bases, and 5 bases stayed unmatched. The CDR3 is CASSGGQGVGYTF. The DNA of the CDR3 is TGTGCCAGCAGTGGGGGACAGGGAGTTGGCTACACCTTC.

The rearrangement uses TRBV10-3 and TRBJ2-1, with 8 nucleotides matching TRBD2. After removal of 10 bases from V and 4 bases from J, the junction contained 21 bases not matched to a gene. Germline CDR1 reads ENHRY; CDR2 reads SYGVKD. The CDR3 runs 18 residues. As DNA, the CDR3 is TGTGCCACGGGGATGGCGGGACCCGCCAGCGGGGGATACAATGAGCAGTTCTTC. Translating it yields CATGMAGPASGGYNEQFF.

J is TRBJ1-1 and V is TRBV5-1, with no clear D. The CDR3 sequence is 14 residues long. With 4 bases removed from V and 0 bases from J, the gap between germline ends came to 10 bases. Germline assignment: CDR1 SGHRS and CDR2 YFSETQ. The CDR3 protein is CASSAEGLNTEAFF. CDR3 nucleotide sequence: TGCGCCAGCAGCGCGGAGGGCCTGAACACTGAAGCTTTCTTT. Together with reference TRBV5-1 and TRBJ1-1, the CDR3 gives the full variable domain: KAGVTQTPRYLIKTRGQQVTLSCSPISGHRSVSWYQQTPGQGLQFLFEYFSETQRNKGNFPGRFSGRQFSNSRSEMNVSTLELGDSALYLCASSAEGLNTEAFFGQGTRLTVV.

This chain uses TRBV4-3 with TRBJ2-2; 8 positions match TRBD1. The germline V gene encodes CDR1 LGHNA and CDR2 YSLEER. The V gene end was trimmed by 6 bases and the J gene end by 1 base; junction bases not matched to a gene: 13. CDR3 length equals 18 residues. The CDR3 sequence is CASRPQGAGTGNTGELFF. The CDR3 region has the DNA TGCGCCAGCAGACCACAAGGGGCCGGGACAGGGAACACCGGGGAGCTGTTTTTT.